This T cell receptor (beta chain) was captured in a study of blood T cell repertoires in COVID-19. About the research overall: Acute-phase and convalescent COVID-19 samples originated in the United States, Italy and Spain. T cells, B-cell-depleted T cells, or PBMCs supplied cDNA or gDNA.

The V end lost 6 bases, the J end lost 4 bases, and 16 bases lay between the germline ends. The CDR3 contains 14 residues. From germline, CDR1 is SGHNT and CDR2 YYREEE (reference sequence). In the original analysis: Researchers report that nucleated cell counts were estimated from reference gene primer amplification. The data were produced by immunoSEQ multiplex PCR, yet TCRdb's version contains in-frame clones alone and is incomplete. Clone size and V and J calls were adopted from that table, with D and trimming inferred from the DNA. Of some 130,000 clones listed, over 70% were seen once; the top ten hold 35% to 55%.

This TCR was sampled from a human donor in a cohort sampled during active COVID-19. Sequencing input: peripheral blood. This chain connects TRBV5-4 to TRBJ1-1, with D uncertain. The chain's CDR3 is CASKEAGRATEAFF. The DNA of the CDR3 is TGTGCCAGCAAAGAAGCGGGGAGGGCCACTGAAGCTTTCTTT.